Below, 19 T cell receptor beta chains from the same sample are listed, as sequenced in a study of response to subunit inactivated influenza vaccine. TCRdb recomputed calls from the RT-PCR reads with MiXCR, one row per CDR3 protein. The table lists about 190,000 distinct CDR3 sequences, approximately 15% of them singletons, with about 26% in the top ten. The sample consisted of CD8+ T cells sorted from PBMCs, taken around 5 days after vaccination. The receptor source for this set is a man aged 50-60 years who received an inactivated influenza vaccine.

This clonotype was observed many times. The V and J genes are TRBV12-3 or TRBV12-4 and TRBJ1-1; D gene uncertain. The length of the CDR3 is 13 residues. Trimming stripped 6 bases from V and 0 bases from J, with 8 bases between. The CDR3 is CASSSTLNTEAFF. For the CDR3, the DNA is TGTGCCAGCAGCTCGACACTGAACACTGAAGCTTTCTTT.

The chain couples TRBV5-6 to TRBJ1-1, with 8 bases matching TRBD1. Germline loops: CDR1 SGHDT, CDR2 YYEEEE. The CDR3 is made up of 14 amino acids. Trimming at V came to 4 bases and at J to 5 bases, leaving 7 bases not matched to a gene. CDR3 sequence: CASSGDRWKTEAFF. The CDR3, as DNA: TGTGCCAGCAGCGGGGACAGGTGGAAGACTGAAGCTTTCTTT.

This clonotype showed up just a few times. The chain recombines TRBV28 with TRBJ2-7, with 9 bases identical to TRBD1. CDR1 is MDHEN and CDR2 is SYDVKM in the germline V gene. The trim removed 1 base at V and 4 bases at J, leaving 2 bases unmatched. CDR3 size: 14 residues. CDR3 sequence (DNA): TGTGCCAGCAGTTTATTACAGGGGGCTTACGAGCAGTACTTC. Encoded protein: CASSLLQGAYEQYF.

This clonotype was seen a few times. V usage is TRBV6-5 and J usage is TRBJ2-7, with D uncertain. The CDR3 consists of 16 residues. Germline assignment: CDR1 MNHEY and CDR2 SVGAGI. Trimming pared 0 bases from V and 2 bases from J, leaving 14 bases between. In DNA form, the CDR3 reads TGTGCCAGCAGTTACTCTCTAGGTCGGTCTACCTACGAGCAGTACTTC. Translation: CASSYSLGRSTYEQYF.

This chain connects TRBV6-5 to TRBJ1-6; D unclear. This CDR3 is 17 amino acids long. CDR1 MNHEY and CDR2 SVGAGI come from the germline V gene. V gave up 0 bases and J gave up 5 bases, with 14 bases separating them. DNA of the CDR3: TGTGCCAGCAGTTACTCAAAGCCGCCCGTTGATAATTCACCCCTCCACTTT. Its translation is CASSYSKPPVDNSPLHF.

This clonotype was seen a few times. In DNA form, the CDR3 reads TGTGCCAGCAGCTTTAAGGCGCTGTTATCTGGGGCCAACGTCCTGACTTTC. It encodes CASSFKALLSGANVLTF. The chain has TRBV7-6 and TRBJ2-6, with D unresolved. The CDR3 loop spans 17 amino acids. V lost 3 bases, J lost 1 base, and 13 bases lay in between. From germline, CDR1 is SGHVS and CDR2 FNYEAQ.

The sample holds a few counts of this clonotype. As DNA, the CDR3 is TGTGCCAGCAGTTACTTGGGGGAGGGCCGTAATGAGCAGTTCTTC. The encoded protein is CASSYLGEGRNEQFF. V and J are TRBV6-5 and TRBJ2-1, with TRBD2 matching 7 bases. This CDR3 spans 15 amino acids. V lost 1 base, J lost 7 bases, and 7 bases stayed unmatched. Germline lookup yields CDR1 MNHEY and CDR2 SVGAGI.

This clonotype was seen ten or more times. The chain couples TRBV7-9 to TRBJ2-2; D is unresolved. V gave up 5 bases and J gave up 4 bases, with 11 bases separating them. This CDR3 spans 14 amino acids. Per the germline V gene, CDR1 is SEHNR and CDR2 is FQNEAQ (reference sequence). CDR3 nucleotides: TGTGCCAGCAGCCCCTACACGACCACCGGGGAGCTGTTTTTT. Its translation: CASSPYTTTGELFF.

This clonotype was seen just once. The rearrangement joins TRBV2 to TRBJ1-2; 8 nucleotides align to TRBD1. Germline V gives CDR1 SNHLY, CDR2 FYNNEI. There are 15 residues in the CDR3. J was trimmed by 7 bases and V by 6 bases; bases with no gene match: 13. CDR3 bases: TGTGCCAGCAGCCCTCTAGGGGGCAGGGGGCTTGGCTACACCTTC. It translates to CASSPLGGRGLGYTF.

The chain joins TRBV19 to TRBJ1-4; D is ambiguous. The germline V gene encodes CDR1 LNHDA and CDR2 SQIVND (reference sequence). The CDR3 is made up of 16 amino acids. The V end was cut by 3 bases, the J end by 13 bases, with 24 bases between. The CDR3 sequence: CASSIPDVWRGVVLFF. The CDR3 DNA follows: TGTGCCAGTAGTATTCCGGACGTATGGCGCGGCGTAGTACTGTTTTTT. The entire variable domain, with the rest obtained from reference TRBV19 and TRBJ1-4, is as follows: DGGITQSPKYLFRKEGQNVTLSCEQNLNHDAMYWYRQDPGQGLRLIYYSQIVNDFQKGDIAEGYSVSREKKESFPLTVTSAQKNPTAFYLCASSIPDVWRGVVLFFGSGTQLSVL.

There are a few counts of this clonotype. The V and J genes are TRBV10-3 and TRBJ2-4, with a weak D call TRBD1 (6 bases). The germline V gene has CDR1 ENHRY and CDR2 SYGVKD. V shed 6 bases and J shed 7 bases, with 16 bases lying between them. There are 14 residues in the CDR3. Here the CDR3 reads CAIRSTGPDNIQYF. The DNA for the CDR3 is TGTGCCATCAGATCTACAGGGCCTGACAACATTCAGTACTTC.

The chain employs TRBV29-1 and TRBJ2-7; maybe TRBD2 (5 bases). The CDR3 length is 12 residues. Trimming removed 0 bases from V and 2 bases from J, with 5 bases in between. The germline CDR1 and CDR2 sequences are SQVTM and ANQGSEA. CDR3 coding DNA: TGCAGCGTTGAAGACGGGACCTACGAGCAGTACTTC. Translated, it gives CSVEDGTYEQYF.

This clonotype has just a few counts. V usage is TRBV6-1 and J usage is TRBJ2-7, with 14 nucleotides matching TRBD2. The CDR3 consists of 15 residues. CDR1 and CDR2 from the germline V gene are MNHNS and SASEGT. With V trimmed by 4 bases and J by 7 bases, 6 bases remained unmatched. The DNA of the CDR3 is TGTGCCAGCAGTGCCTGGGGACTAGCGGGAGAGGAGCAGTACTTC. It yields the protein CASSAWGLAGEEQYF.

This clonotype has more than one count but fewer than ten. The V gene is TRBV15, the J gene TRBJ2-7, with D tentatively TRBD2 (7 bases). Trimming shortened V by 5 bases and J by 2 bases, and 16 bases separated the two germline ends. Germline V gene lookup returns CDR1 LNHNV and CDR2 YYDKDF (reference sequence). This CDR3 spans 15 amino acids. CDR3 loop: CATSLTPGGTYEQYF. The CDR3 DNA reads as TGTGCCACCAGCCTAACTCCGGGGGGCACCTACGAGCAGTACTTC.

This chain links TRBV6-5 with TRBJ2-1, with a possible D match to TRBD2 (5 bases). Germline V gene data show CDR1 as MNHEY and CDR2 as SVGAGI. The germline V and J ends were trimmed by 0 bases and 8 bases, with 17 bases remaining between them. CDR3 length: 16 amino acids. The CDR3 sequence: CASSYSGVGDVDEQFF. As DNA, the CDR3 is TGTGCCAGCAGTTACTCTGGGGTGGGAGACGTCGATGAGCAGTTCTTC.

V gene TRBV4-1 combines with J gene TRBJ1-5, with D hard to call. The CDR3 is 16 amino acids. The V end was cut by 5 bases, the J end by 1 base, with 15 bases between. Germline CDR1 MGHRA, CDR2 YSYEKL. The CDR3 protein is CASSRVGIVSNQPQHF. CDR3 nucleotides: TGCGCCAGCAGCAGGGTCGGGATTGTAAGCAATCAGCCCCAGCATTTT.

There are a few counts of this clonotype. The chain is built from TRBV29-1 and TRBJ2-2; possibly TRBD2 for D (6 bases). Looked up from germline, CDR1 is SQVTM and CDR2 is ANQGSEA. The CDR3 has 14 residues. Trimming left V 4 bases short and J 2 bases short, with 11 bases between. The CDR3 region has the DNA TGCAGCGTTGTGGCGGGGCTTAACACCGGGGAGCTGTTTTTT. The encoded protein is CSVVAGLNTGELFF.

This clonotype showed up just a few times. V and J are TRBV6-1 and TRBJ1-1, with a possible D match to TRBD1 (6 bases). The V gene's germline CDR1 is MNHNS and CDR2 SASEGT. Trimming stripped 5 bases from V and 2 bases from J, with 12 bases between. This CDR3 has 14 residues. CDR3 region: CASSTQDSNTEAFF. The CDR3 DNA reads as TGTGCCAGCAGTACCCAGGACAGCAACACTGAAGCTTTCTTT.

The chain carries TRBV4-3 and TRBJ1-4, with D unclear. CDR1 is LGHNA, CDR2 YSLEER, per germline. The CDR3 is 12 residues long. V was cut by 4 bases and J by 8 bases, with 8 bases left in between. Here the CDR3 reads CASSRPREKLFF. CDR3 sequence (DNA): TGCGCCAGCAGCCGGCCGAGGGAAAAACTGTTTTTT.